Listed below are T cell receptor beta chains from one sample, sequenced in a study of blood T cell repertoires in COVID-19. The repertoire was sequenced with immunoSEQ multiplex PCR; TCRdb's copy has only in-frame clones and lacks some. The table records fewer than 350,000 clones, approximately 83% of them present only once. The sequencing sample was made of PBMCs or T cells enriched from blood (not recorded which). These receptors came from a man under 40 who had recovered from COVID-19. The CDR3 runs from the conserved cysteine through the conserved F or W. The D gene is left open where the match is weak. A clone size is listed for some rows: how often the clone was seen (once, few, many), or a class if it is expanded.

CDR3 protein: CASSLVWRQSPLHF; CDR3 DNA: TGTGCCAGCAGCTTAGTATGGCGGCAATCACCCCTCCACTTT; J gene: TRBJ1-6; V gene: TRBV7-2; clone size: NA; D gene: NA
CDR3 protein: CASSIGGGQTIAYGYTF; CDR3 DNA: TGTGCCAGTAGTATAGGAGGCGGGCAGACTATTGCCTATGGCTACACCTTC; J gene: TRBJ1-2; V gene: TRBV19; clone size: NA; D gene: NA
CDR3 protein: CASSLAGFRSYEQYF; CDR3 DNA: TGTGCCAGCAGTTTAGCAGGGTTTAGGTCCTACGAGCAGTACTTC; J gene: TRBJ2-7; V gene: TRBV27; clone size: NA; D gene: NA
CDR3 protein: CSVEENGYEQYF; CDR3 DNA: TGCAGCGTTGAAGAGAACGGGTACGAGCAGTACTTC; J gene: TRBJ2-7; V gene: TRBV29-1; clone size: NA; D gene: NA
CDR3 protein: CATSPGRYGYTF; CDR3 DNA: TGTGCCACCAGCCCCGGGAGATATGGCTACACCTTC; J gene: TRBJ1-2; V gene: TRBV24-1; clone size: once; D gene: NA
CDR3 protein: CASSQGQEAFF; CDR3 DNA: TGTGCCAGCAGCCAGGGGCAGGAAGCTTTCTTT; J gene: TRBJ1-1; V gene: TRBV3-1/TRBV3-2; clone size: NA; D gene: NA
CDR3 protein: CATGWRETQYF; CDR3 DNA: TGTGCCACGGGGTGGCGAGAGACCCAGTACTTC; J gene: TRBJ2-5; V gene: TRBV19; clone size: NA; D gene: NA
CDR3 protein: CATSDYGGTREQYF; CDR3 DNA: TGTGCCACCAGTGATTACGGGGGAACGAGAGAGCAGTACTTC; J gene: TRBJ2-7; V gene: TRBV24-1; clone size: NA; D gene: NA
CDR3 protein: CASSLVRGLSTDTQYF; CDR3 DNA: TGCGCCAGCAGCTTAGTTCGGGGTCTAAGCACAGATACGCAGTATTTT; J gene: TRBJ2-3; V gene: TRBV5-1; clone size: NA; D gene: NA
CDR3 protein: CASSLYRGSYEQYF; CDR3 DNA: TGTGCCAGCAGCCTTTACCGGGGCTCCTACGAGCAGTACTTC; J gene: TRBJ2-7; V gene: TRBV6-4; clone size: NA; D gene: NA
CDR3 protein: CASIREQDTEAFF; CDR3 DNA: TGTGCCAGCATAAGGGAACAGGACACTGAAGCTTTCTTT; J gene: TRBJ1-1; V gene: TRBV2; clone size: NA; D gene: NA
CDR3 protein: CASSRNPLGELFF; CDR3 DNA: TGTGCCAGCAGCCGAAACCCGCTAGGGGAGCTGTTTTTT; J gene: TRBJ2-2; V gene: TRBV11-3; clone size: NA; D gene: NA
CDR3 protein: CASSPDGQGYGYTF; CDR3 DNA: TGTGCCAGCAGCCCCGACGGACAAGGCTATGGCTACACCTTC; J gene: TRBJ1-2; V gene: TRBV5-4; clone size: few; D gene: NA
CDR3 protein: CASTSTARRGNYGYTF; CDR3 DNA: TGTGCCAGTACCAGTACCGCGCGTCGGGGGAACTATGGCTACACCTTC; J gene: TRBJ1-2; V gene: TRBV19; clone size: NA; D gene: NA
CDR3 protein: CASSPGRAVGYTF; CDR3 DNA: TGTGCCAGCAGCCCCGGGAGGGCGGTTGGCTACACCTTC; J gene: TRBJ1-2; V gene: TRBV7-9; clone size: NA; D gene: NA
CDR3 protein: CASSYDRGRSSPLHF; CDR3 DNA: TGTGCCAGCAGTTACGACAGGGGGAGAAGCTCACCCCTCCACTTT; J gene: TRBJ1-6; V gene: TRBV6-5; clone size: NA; D gene: TRBD1
CDR3 protein: CASGGPYTYEQYF; CDR3 DNA: TGTGCCAGTGGGGGCCCGTACACCTACGAGCAGTACTTC; J gene: TRBJ2-7; V gene: TRBV2; clone size: few; D gene: NA
CDR3 protein: CASSRERNSPLHF; CDR3 DNA: TGTGCCAGCAGCCGAGAGAGAAATTCACCCCTCCACTTT; J gene: TRBJ1-6; V gene: TRBV3-1/TRBV3-2; clone size: NA; D gene: NA
CDR3 protein: CASRRQSASNEQFF; CDR3 DNA: TGTGCCAGTAGGCGACAATCGGCTTCCAATGAGCAGTTCTTC; J gene: TRBJ2-1; V gene: TRBV19; clone size: NA; D gene: NA
CDR3 protein: CATATGKNTEAFF; CDR3 DNA: TGTGCCACTGCGACAGGGAAAAACACTGAAGCTTTCTTT; J gene: TRBJ1-1; V gene: TRBV10-3; clone size: NA; D gene: TRBD1
CDR3 protein: CASSSGQGAVELFF; CDR3 DNA: TGCGCCAGCAGCTCGGGACAGGGGGCGGTGGAGCTGTTTTTT; J gene: TRBJ2-2; V gene: TRBV5-1; clone size: NA; D gene: TRBD1
CDR3 protein: CASSLSYGVANYGYTF; CDR3 DNA: TGTGCCAGCAGCTTATCCTACGGGGTAGCTAACTATGGCTACACCTTC; J gene: TRBJ1-2; V gene: TRBV11-2; clone size: NA; D gene: NA
CDR3 protein: CATSDAPSKPTGDYGYTF; CDR3 DNA: TGTGCCACCAGTGATGCACCGTCGAAACCGACAGGGGACTATGGCTACACCTTC; J gene: TRBJ1-2; V gene: TRBV24-1; clone size: NA; D gene: TRBD1
CDR3 protein: CASSPYRGRGYTF; CDR3 DNA: TGTGCCAGCAGCCCTTACAGGGGCCGGGGCTACACCTTC; J gene: TRBJ1-2; V gene: TRBV3-1/TRBV3-2; clone size: NA; D gene: TRBD1
CDR3 protein: CATARTGNTYGYTF; CDR3 DNA: TGCGCCACCGCCAGGACAGGGAACACTTATGGCTACACCTTC; J gene: TRBJ1-2; V gene: TRBV5-1; clone size: NA; D gene: TRBD1
CDR3 protein: CASSLESGFNYNEQFF; CDR3 DNA: TGCGCCAGCAGCTTGGAGAGCGGATTTAACTACAATGAGCAGTTCTTC; J gene: TRBJ2-1; V gene: TRBV5-1; clone size: NA; D gene: NA
CDR3 protein: CASSTVAGAFF; CDR3 DNA: TGTGCCAGTAGCACAGTAGCGGGAGCTTTCTTT; J gene: TRBJ1-1; V gene: TRBV19; clone size: NA; D gene: NA
CDR3 protein: CASSETRSTDTQYF; CDR3 DNA: TGTGCCAGCAGCGAGACTAGAAGCACAGATACGCAGTATTTT; J gene: TRBJ2-3; V gene: TRBV5-6; clone size: NA; D gene: NA
CDR3 protein: CASSPEDYGNTIYF; CDR3 DNA: TGCGCCAGCAGCCCGGAGGACTACGGAAACACCATATATTTT; J gene: TRBJ1-3; V gene: TRBV5-1; clone size: NA; D gene: NA
CDR3 protein: CASTQGAIGNTIYF; CDR3 DNA: TGTGCCAGCACCCAGGGGGCTATCGGAAACACCATATATTTT; J gene: TRBJ1-3; V gene: TRBV6-5; clone size: once; D gene: TRBD1
CDR3 protein: CASRDRVNTEAFF; CDR3 DNA: TGTGCCAGCCGGGACAGAGTGAACACTGAAGCTTTCTTT; J gene: TRBJ1-1; V gene: TRBV19; clone size: NA; D gene: TRBD1
CDR3 protein: CASSLWTGEKAEAFF; CDR3 DNA: TGCGCCAGCAGCTTATGGACAGGGGAGAAGGCTGAAGCTTTCTTT; J gene: TRBJ1-1; V gene: TRBV5-1; clone size: NA; D gene: TRBD1
CDR3 protein: CASSDVYRAYEQYF; CDR3 DNA: TGTGCCAGCAGTGATGTTTACCGCGCCTACGAGCAGTACTTC; J gene: TRBJ2-7; V gene: TRBV2; clone size: NA; D gene: NA
CDR3 protein: CATPKGDSGNQPQHF; CDR3 DNA: TGTGCCACCCCCAAGGGGGATTCGGGCAATCAGCCCCAGCATTTT; J gene: TRBJ1-5; V gene: TRBV19; clone size: NA; D gene: NA
CDR3 protein: CASSQNEKLFF; CDR3 DNA: TGTGCCAGCAGCCAAAATGAAAAACTGTTTTTT; J gene: TRBJ1-4; V gene: TRBV7-9; clone size: NA; D gene: NA
CDR3 protein: CASRLQGSGANVLTF; CDR3 DNA: TGTGCCAGCAGACTACAGGGGTCTGGGGCCAACGTCCTGACTTTC; J gene: TRBJ2-6; V gene: TRBV6-5; clone size: NA; D gene: TRBD1
CDR3 protein: CASSPYRDEAFF; CDR3 DNA: TGTGCCAGCTCACCATACAGGGATGAAGCTTTCTTT; J gene: TRBJ1-1; V gene: TRBV18; clone size: NA; D gene: NA
CDR3 protein: CASSISRGGNEQFF; CDR3 DNA: TGTGCCAGTAGTATTTCGCGGGGGGGAAATGAGCAGTTCTTC; J gene: TRBJ2-1; V gene: TRBV19; clone size: few; D gene: TRBD2
CDR3 protein: CASSLGLAGGPDGELFF; CDR3 DNA: TGTGCCAGCAGCCTCGGACTAGCGGGGGGGCCTGACGGGGAGCTGTTTTTT; J gene: TRBJ2-2; V gene: TRBV3-1/TRBV3-2; clone size: once; D gene: TRBD2
CDR3 protein: CASSPGGLTGDKTGELFF; CDR3 DNA: TGTGCCAGCAGTCCCGGGGGCCTTACAGGGGATAAGACCGGGGAGCTGTTTTTT; J gene: TRBJ2-2; V gene: TRBV6-6; clone size: few; D gene: NA
CDR3 protein: CASSTKAGDGNTIYF; CDR3 DNA: TGTGCCAGCAGCACCAAGGCAGGTGATGGAAACACCATATATTTT; J gene: TRBJ1-3; V gene: TRBV6-5; clone size: NA; D gene: NA
CDR3 protein: CASSQAMYQETQYF; CDR3 DNA: TGTGCCAGCAGCCAAGCAATGTACCAAGAGACCCAGTACTTC; J gene: TRBJ2-5; V gene: TRBV4-2; clone size: NA; D gene: NA